The next 9 T cell receptor beta chains were all read from a single sample in a study of blood T cell repertoires in COVID-19. The table came from immunoSEQ multiplex PCR; TCRdb's copy has only in-frame clones and leaves some out. The sample lists 25,000 to 35,000 clones; around 92% were seen once. Sequencing used peripheral blood. The receptors shown here come from a woman between 70 and 85 years old with COVID-19, enrolled during active disease.

This clone has only one observation. V usage is TRBV5-1 and J usage is TRBJ1-5; D is uncertain. The CDR3 is 15 amino acids. Trimming removed 2 bases from V and 2 bases from J, with 11 bases in between. Germline-derived CDR1 and CDR2 are SGHRS and YFSETQ. The CDR3 DNA reads as TGCGCCAGCAGCTTCGGGGTCGGGGGCAATCAGCCCCAGCATTTT. Its translation is CASSFGVGGNQPQHF. The full variable domain, completed using reference TRBV5-1 and TRBJ1-5, is KAGVTQTPRYLIKTRGQQVTLSCSPISGHRSVSWYQQTPGQGLQFLFEYFSETQRNKGNFPGRFSGRQFSNSRSEMNVSTLELGDSALYLCASSFGVGGNQPQHFGDGTRLSIL.

The chain is built from TRBV25-1 and TRBJ1-1, with 7 bases that match TRBD1. From germline, CDR1 is MGHDK and CDR2 SYGVNS. With V trimmed by 6 bases and J by 7 bases, 11 bases remained unmatched. This CDR3 comprises 14 residues. CDR3 in DNA: TGTGCCAGCAGAGAAAGGGGGCGCGGAAATGAAGCTTTCTTT. The encoded protein is CASRERGRGNEAFF. The complete variable domain, with remaining parts taken from reference TRBV25-1 and TRBJ1-1, reads EADIYQTPRYLVIGTGKKITLECSQTMGHDKMYWYQQDPGMELHLIHYSYGVNSTEKGDLSSESTVSRIRTEHFPLTLESARPSHTSQYLCASRERGRGNEAFFGQGTRLTVV.

The chain recombines TRBV10-3 with TRBJ1-1; D is uncertain. The CDR3 totals 13 residues. The germline V gene has CDR1 ENHRY and CDR2 SYGVKD. Trimming took 5 bases from V and 6 from J, leaving 13 bases between them. This CDR3 is CAISSPLVAEAFF. The DNA for the CDR3 is TGTGCCATCAGTTCCCCTTTGGTAGCTGAAGCTTTCTTT.

V usage is TRBV5-1 and J usage is TRBJ2-3; 9 bases map to TRBD1. Trimming took 3 bases from V and 8 from J; bases not matched to a gene: 10. The CDR3 is 15 amino acids. Germline values: CDR1 SGHRS, CDR2 YFSETQ. The chain's CDR3 is CASSSSDRGGSTQYF. The CDR3 nucleotides read TGCGCCAGCAGCTCCTCGGACAGGGGCGGGTCTACGCAGTATTTT. Complete variable domain (other parts from reference TRBV5-1 and TRBJ2-3): KAGVTQTPRYLIKTRGQQVTLSCSPISGHRSVSWYQQTPGQGLQFLFEYFSETQRNKGNFPGRFSGRQFSNSRSEMNVSTLELGDSALYLCASSSSDRGGSTQYFGPGTRLTVL.

A few counts support this clone. This chain connects TRBV7-3 to TRBJ2-2; D gene uncertain. The germline V gene encodes CDR1 SGHTA and CDR2 FQGTGA. Trimming took off 5 bases at V and 0 bases at J, with 7 bases between the two ends. The CDR3 is 14 residues long. CDR3 coding DNA: TGTGCCAGCAGCCCCCTGTCGAACACCGGGGAGCTGTTTTTT. Protein: CASSPLSNTGELFF.

The chain combines TRBV6-5 with TRBJ1-1; TRBD1 is a possible D gene (6 bases). This CDR3 has 13 residues. V was cut by 9 bases and J by 1 base, with 12 bases left in between. CDR1 and CDR2 (germline): MNHEY, SVGAGI. The CDR3 DNA reads TGTGCCAGTAAAGGGGGGGCGAACACTGAAGCTTTCTTT. This translates into CASKGGANTEAFF.

The chain links TRBV6-2 or TRBV6-3 to TRBJ1-4; D unclear. Germline lookup yields CDR1 MNHEY and CDR2 SVGEGT. The CDR3 is made up of 16 amino acids. V lost 4 bases to trimming and J lost 0 bases, with 12 bases between them. CDR3 nucleotides: TGTGCCAGCAGTTGGCCCCGGGAACCAACTAATGAAAAACTGTTTTTT. Its translation: CASSWPREPTNEKLFF.

J is TRBJ2-1 and V is TRBV5-4; TRBD2 might be the D (5 bases). Between the trimmed V and J ends, which lost 5 bases and 12 bases, there was a span of 12 bases. Germline V gene data show CDR1 as SGHNT and CDR2 as YYREEE (reference sequence). The CDR3 sequence is 11 residues long. Written as DNA, the CDR3 is TGTGCCAGCAGGAGCGGTGCGGGGCAGTTCTTC. Encoded protein: CASRSGAGQFF.

The V and J genes are TRBV28 and TRBJ2-2; TRBD2 is a possible D gene (5 bases). Germline lookup yields CDR1 MDHEN and CDR2 SYDVKM. V was clipped by 6 bases and J by 2 bases, with 16 bases between them. CDR3 size: 16 residues. The CDR3 here is CASRGAGNLNTGELFF. DNA of the CDR3: TGTGCCAGCAGAGGAGCCGGGAACCTAAACACCGGGGAGCTGTTTTTT.